This entry lists 27 T cell receptor beta chains sequenced from one sample in a study of cytomegalovirus exposure and HLA in healthy donors. Use of 60 Vbeta and 13 Jbeta primers characterized the PCR. The assay was immunoSEQ multiplex PCR, and TCRdb's table has in-frame clones only and misses some. The sample carries around 210,000 clones, 70% to 90% recorded once. The source material was PBMCs. These receptors were taken from a girl aged 2-10 years in good health and CMV-seronegative.

The chain links TRBV2 to TRBJ2-7; possibly TRBD1 for D (5 bases). The CDR3 extends over 13 amino acids. Trimming removed 5 bases from V and 5 bases from J, with 13 bases in between. Germline V CDR1 and CDR2: SNHLY, FYNNEI. For the CDR3, the DNA is TGTGCCAGCAGTCTTATCGACAGACACGAGCAGTACTTC. It translates to CASSLIDRHEQYF.

The rearrangement uses TRBV6-8 and TRBJ1-6; 7 bases agree with TRBD1. Looked up from germline, CDR1 is MNHGY and CDR2 is SAAAGT. The length of the CDR3 is 18 residues. With V trimmed by 6 bases and J by 3 bases, 14 bases remained unmatched. The CDR3 nucleotides read TGTGCCAGCAGGCTCTTCAGGGACAGACAAGACTATAATTCACCCCTCCACTTT. Protein sequence: CASRLFRDRQDYNSPLHF.

This clone was picked up one time. The rearrangement links TRBV2 to TRBJ2-1; 7 bases match TRBD2. Looked up from germline, CDR1 is SNHLY and CDR2 is FYNNEI. V dropped 3 bases and J dropped 10; count of bases not matched to a gene: 6. The CDR3 loop spans 13 amino acids. The CDR3: CASSDSSGGEQFF. DNA for the CDR3: TGTGCCAGCAGTGATAGTTCGGGAGGCGAGCAGTTCTTC.

The gene calls are TRBV10-3 and TRBJ1-1; 10 bases agree with TRBD1. Germline lookup yields CDR1 ENHRY and CDR2 SYGVKD. There are 16 residues in the CDR3. The V and J ends lost 5 bases and 6 bases, in that order; junction bases with no gene match: 12. The CDR3: CAISPGQGRPFSEAFF. The CDR3, as DNA: TGTGCCATCAGTCCGGGACAGGGGCGACCATTTTCTGAAGCTTTCTTT.

The CDR3 loop is CASSTRGGADTQYF. DNA for the CDR3: TGTGCCAGCAGCACCCGCGGCGGGGCAGATACGCAGTATTTT. The chain joins TRBV7-9 to TRBJ2-3; tentative D call: TRBD2 (6 bases). CDR1 and CDR2 from the germline V gene are SEHNR and FQNEAQ (reference sequence). Trimming left V 5 bases short and J 4 bases short, with 13 bases between. This CDR3 contains 14 residues.

J is TRBJ2-1 and V is TRBV7-8, with 8 bases matching TRBD2. CDR1 and CDR2 from the germline V gene are SGHVS and FQNEAQ. The CDR3 totals 15 residues. The V segment lost 3 bases and the J segment 10 bases; nucleotides outside the gene matches: 11. In nucleotides, the CDR3 is TGTGCCAGCAGCTTCGGGAGGGCCCGTTCGGCAGAGCAGTTCTTC. Residues: CASSFGRARSAEQFF.

The V gene is TRBV2, the J gene TRBJ2-5, with TRBD1 identical over 8 bases. The CDR3 runs 12 residues. V trimming: 6 bases; J trimming: 7 bases; junction bases outside the gene matches: 4. In germline, CDR1 is SNHLY, CDR2 FYNNEI. The CDR3 here is CASRGQGGTQYF. CDR3 nucleotides: TGTGCCAGCAGAGGACAGGGTGGGACCCAGTACTTC.

As to this clone: The sample contains more than one DNA sequence encoding this CDR3. The chain links TRBV11-2 to TRBJ2-7; tentative D call: TRBD2 (5 bases). Trimming took off 1 base at V and 1 base at J, with 8 bases between the two ends. CDR3 length: 14 residues. Looked up from germline, CDR1 is SGHAT and CDR2 is FQNNGV. The CDR3 DNA sequence: TGTGCCAGCAGCTTAGTGCCGGGGTCCTACGAGCAGTACTTC. Translation gives CASSLVPGSYEQYF.

The V call is TRBV5-1, the J call TRBJ2-7, with 9 bases lining up with TRBD1. V was pared by 1 base and J by 3 bases, with 8 bases of the junction left unmatched. The germline gives CDR1 SGHRS, CDR2 YFSETQ. This CDR3 has 16 residues. The CDR3 DNA is TGCGCCAGCAGCTTGTTTTCGGGACAGGGTCACTACGAGCAGTACTTC. Protein: CASSLFSGQGHYEQYF.

The J gene is TRBJ2-3, the V gene TRBV2; D is unresolved. V was cut by 6 bases and J by 2 bases, with 15 bases left in between. The CDR3 is made up of 15 amino acids. Germline CDR1 is SNHLY and CDR2 is FYNNEI. In DNA form, the CDR3 reads TGTGCCAGCAGATCATCCGGGTCCTACACAGATACGCAGTATTTT. This gives the protein CASRSSGSYTDTQYF.

This sequence joins TRBV7-7 and TRBJ2-7, with TRBD1 matching 9 bases. With 2 bases clipped from V and 6 bases from J, the junction kept 5 bases outside the gene matches. This CDR3 region has 14 residues. CDR1 SSHAT and CDR2 FNYEAQ come from the germline V gene (reference sequence). The CDR3 region has the DNA TGTGCCAGCAGCTTACGGACAGGGGATACCGAGCAGTACTTC. Its translation: CASSLRTGDTEQYF.

The chain links TRBV7-9 to TRBJ1-2, with D maybe TRBD1 (5 bases). CDR3 length: 13 amino acids. Trimming cost V 8 bases and J 2 bases, with 12 bases left between them. The germline V gene encodes CDR1 SEHNR and CDR2 FQNEAQ (reference sequence). The chain's CDR3 is CASGGGGNYGYTF. CDR3 nucleotide sequence: TGTGCCAGCGGCGGGGGGGGAAACTATGGCTACACCTTC.

The rearrangement uses TRBV7-7 and TRBJ1-1; D may be TRBD1 (5 bases). V lost 3 bases and J 0 bases, leaving 11 bases between the germline ends. The V gene's germline CDR1 is SSHAT and CDR2 FNYEAQ (reference sequence). The CDR3 spans 15 residues. Written as DNA, the CDR3 is TGTGCCAGCAGCTTTGGGGCCGCAATGAACACTGAAGCTTTCTTT. Encoded protein: CASSFGAAMNTEAFF.

The table lists this clone with a count of one. This chain links TRBV5-4 with TRBJ1-3; no clear D gene. Germline-derived CDR1 and CDR2 are SGHNT and YYREEE (reference sequence). The CDR3 loop spans 15 amino acids. Trimming stripped 4 bases from V and 0 bases from J, with 11 bases between. As DNA, the CDR3 is TGTGCCAGCAGCGACGGGATTCTCTCTGGAAACACCATATATTTT. Translating gives CASSDGILSGNTIYF. Filled out from reference TRBV5-4 and TRBJ1-3, the complete variable domain reads ETGVTQSPTHLIKTRGQQVTLRCSSQSGHNTVSWYQQALGQGPQFIFQYYREEENGRGNFPPRFSGLQFPNYSSELNVNALELDDSALYLCASSDGILSGNTIYFGEGSWLTVV.

The chain links TRBV30 to TRBJ1-2; 8 nucleotides agree with TRBD1. The CDR3 runs to 15 residues. Germline CDR1 GTSNPN, CDR2 SVGIG (reference sequence). V gave up 0 bases and J gave up 7 bases; unmatched junction bases: 10. CDR3 amino acids: CAWSVLSGGNSGYTF. In DNA form, the CDR3 reads TGTGCCTGGAGTGTACTGTCAGGGGGCAACAGTGGCTACACCTTC.

The chain uses TRBV5-6 and TRBJ1-4; tentative D call: TRBD1 (5 bases). The CDR3 is 15 amino acids. Germline V gives CDR1 SGHDT, CDR2 YYEEEE. Deletions cut 1 base from V and 2 bases from J, with 9 bases between. The CDR3 spells CASSLMGPTNEKLFF. CDR3 DNA sequence: TGTGCCAGCAGCTTGATGGGGCCCACTAATGAAAAACTGTTTTTT.

This chain connects TRBV4-1 to TRBJ1-5; 9 positions agree with TRBD1. J lost 7 bases, V lost 4 bases, and 5 bases had no gene match. This CDR3 comprises 14 residues. Germline CDR1 reads MGHRA; CDR2 reads YSYEKL. The CDR3 sequence: CASSLTGGGQPQHF. The CDR3, as DNA: TGCGCCAGCAGCCTAACAGGGGGCGGCCAGCCCCAGCATTTT.

The genes are TRBV10-1 and TRBJ2-5; no clear D gene. From germline, CDR1 is WNHNN and CDR2 SYGVQD (reference sequence). The CDR3 has 12 amino acids. Trimming stripped 3 bases from V and 7 bases from J, with 9 bases between. Written as DNA, the CDR3 is TGCGCCAGCAGTGACCCCAGTGGGACCCAGTACTTC. It codes for CASSDPSGTQYF.

The V and J genes are TRBV10-1 and TRBJ1-1; 7 bases are shared with TRBD1. In germline, CDR1 is WNHNN, CDR2 SYGVQD (reference sequence). The CDR3 consists of 14 residues. V was clipped by 0 bases and J by 6 bases; unmatched bases: 4. The CDR3 nucleotides are TGCGCCAGCAGTGAGTCGGTGCAGGGGGCTGAAGCTTTCTTT. It yields the protein CASSESVQGAEAFF.

The rearrangement links TRBV6-4 to TRBJ2-2; TRBD2 matches 15 bases. CDR1 is MRHNA, CDR2 SNTAGT, per germline. V lost 6 bases, J lost 5 bases, and 7 bases stayed unmatched. The CDR3 contains 17 residues. The CDR3 protein is CASRRTSGGAATGELFF. The CDR3, as DNA: TGTGCCAGCAGGCGGACTAGCGGGGGGGCCGCGACCGGGGAGCTGTTTTTT.

The sample holds a few counts of this clone. This rearrangement joins TRBV7-9 to TRBJ1-1; TRBD1 matches 7 bases. After removal of 5 bases from V and 5 bases from J, the junction contained 8 bases not matched to a gene. This CDR3 spans 14 amino acids. Germline-derived CDR1 and CDR2 are SEHNR and FQNEAQ (reference sequence). For the CDR3, the DNA is TGTGCCAGCAGCCCTACGACAGGGAGAACTGAAGCTTTCTTT. It specifies CASSPTTGRTEAFF.

The CDR3 region is CASRHTGTRGEQYF. The CDR3 region has the DNA TGTGCCAGCAGACACACCGGGACTAGGGGCGAGCAGTACTTC. The chain links TRBV6-1 to TRBJ2-5; 8 bases map to TRBD2. The DNA matches TRBJ2-7 better at its end, which makes the J call doubtful. Germline V CDR1 and CDR2: MNHNS, SASEGT. The CDR3 loop spans 14 amino acids.

The J gene is TRBJ2-2, the V gene TRBV15; a weak D match, TRBD2 (5 bases). The CDR3 extends over 16 amino acids. The germline V and J ends were trimmed by 3 bases and 2 bases, with 13 bases remaining between them. Looked up from germline, CDR1 is LNHNV and CDR2 is YYDKDF (reference sequence). CDR3 DNA: TGTGCCACCAGCAGTGGGCTAGCCGATAACACCGGGGAGCTGTTTTTT. The encoded protein is CATSSGLADNTGELFF. The complete variable domain, with remaining parts taken from reference TRBV15 and TRBJ2-2, reads DAMVIQNPRYQVTQFGKPVTLSCSQTLNHNVMYWYQQKSSQAPKLLFHYYDKDFNNEADTPDNFQSRRPNTSFCFLDIRSPGLGDTAMYLCATSSGLADNTGELFFGEGSRLTVL.

Notes on this clone: The sample carries other DNA sequences with the same CDR3. The chain combines TRBV2 with TRBJ1-1, with D maybe TRBD1 (6 bases). Looked up from germline, CDR1 is SNHLY and CDR2 is FYNNEI. With 6 bases removed from V and 0 bases from J, the gap between germline ends came to 11 bases. The CDR3 has 14 amino acids. Here the CDR3 reads CASRGQLMNTEAFF. The DNA for the CDR3 is TGTGCCAGCAGGGGACAACTCATGAACACTGAAGCTTTCTTT.

CDR3 in amino acids: CAISEPHSIISYNEQFF. Here the CDR3 DNA reads TGTGCCATCAGTGAGCCCCACAGTATCATCTCCTACAATGAGCAGTTCTTC. V and J are TRBV10-3 and TRBJ2-1; no clear D. V lost 2 bases and J lost 0, with 14 bases in between. The CDR3 length is 17 residues. Germline assignment: CDR1 ENHRY and CDR2 SYGVKD.

The chain joins TRBV6-4 to TRBJ2-1; maybe TRBD2 (6 bases). Trimming cost V 1 base and J 4 bases, with 8 bases left between them. CDR1 MRHNA and CDR2 SNTAGT come from the germline V gene. The CDR3 runs to 14 residues. DNA of the CDR3: TGTGCCAGCAGTGACTTTGGGGGGTACAATGAGCAGTTCTTC. This encodes CASSDFGGYNEQFF.

V and J are TRBV5-1 and TRBJ2-3; TRBD1 matches at 8 bases. This CDR3 contains 12 residues. Germline values: CDR1 SGHRS, CDR2 YFSETQ. V was pared by 5 bases and J by 5 bases, with 1 base of the junction left unmatched. The CDR3 protein is CASRQGVDTQYF. In DNA form, the CDR3 reads TGCGCCAGCAGACAGGGGGTAGATACGCAGTATTTT. Supplemented by reference TRBV5-1 and TRBJ2-3, the full variable domain reads KAGVTQTPRYLIKTRGQQVTLSCSPISGHRSVSWYQQTPGQGLQFLFEYFSETQRNKGNFPGRFSGRQFSNSRSEMNVSTLELGDSALYLCASRQGVDTQYFGPGTRLTVL.